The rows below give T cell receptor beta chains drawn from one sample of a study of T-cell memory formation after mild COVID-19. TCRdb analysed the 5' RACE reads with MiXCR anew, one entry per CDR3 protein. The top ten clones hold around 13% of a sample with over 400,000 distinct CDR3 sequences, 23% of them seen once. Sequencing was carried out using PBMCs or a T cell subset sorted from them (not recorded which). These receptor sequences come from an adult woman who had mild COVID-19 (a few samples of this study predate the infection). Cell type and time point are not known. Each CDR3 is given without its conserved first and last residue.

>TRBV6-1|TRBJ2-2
ASSVQGATGELF
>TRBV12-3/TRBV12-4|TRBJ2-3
ASSLRRGLTDTQY
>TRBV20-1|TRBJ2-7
SARDGGRGPVYEQY
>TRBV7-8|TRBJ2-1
ASSHRGANEQF
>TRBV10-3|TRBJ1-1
ATGGQANTEAF
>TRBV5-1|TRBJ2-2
ASSLESGVVTGELF
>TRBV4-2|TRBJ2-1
ASSQWLGPNEQF
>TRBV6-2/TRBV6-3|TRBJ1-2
ASSPGSGGRGYT
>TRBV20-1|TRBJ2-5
SADRTSGGETQY
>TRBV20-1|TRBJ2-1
SAPTGVPGLAENYEQF
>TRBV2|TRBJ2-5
ASSRRSLGETQY
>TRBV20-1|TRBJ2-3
SATTPGLTDTQY
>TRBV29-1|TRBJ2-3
SHGGGASDTQY
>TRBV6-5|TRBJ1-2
ASSQTGRYGYT
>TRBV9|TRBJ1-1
ASSLLPSQGVSTEAF
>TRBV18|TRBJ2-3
ASSPLPGQGTDTQY
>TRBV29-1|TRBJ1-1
SGGQVNTEAF
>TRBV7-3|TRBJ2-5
ASSPGWGGAQETQY
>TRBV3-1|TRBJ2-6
ASSHRGSGANVLT
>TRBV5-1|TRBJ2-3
ASSWTSGHSTDTQY
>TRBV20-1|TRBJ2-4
SSSRGGEMNIQY
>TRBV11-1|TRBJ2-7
ASSPSWTASSYEQY
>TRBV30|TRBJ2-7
AWNRDRAYEQY
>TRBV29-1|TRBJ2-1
SGTGSLWGGYNEQF
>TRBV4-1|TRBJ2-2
ASSQGLAGFTGELF
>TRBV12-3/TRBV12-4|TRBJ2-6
ASSFTTGANVLT
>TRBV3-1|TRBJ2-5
ASSRRGRETQY
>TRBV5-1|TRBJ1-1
ASSTIRGTEAF
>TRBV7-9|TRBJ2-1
ASSIYGGEQF
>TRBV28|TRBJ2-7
ASSLPTSGRAIDYEQY
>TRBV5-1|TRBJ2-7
ASSFGGVVGGSYEQY
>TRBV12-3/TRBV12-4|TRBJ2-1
ASSLESLSYNEQF
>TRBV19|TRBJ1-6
ASSHGLARGNSPLH
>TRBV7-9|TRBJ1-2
ASSLAVSYYGYT
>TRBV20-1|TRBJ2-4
SARPQGGATKNIQY
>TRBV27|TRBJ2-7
ASDDSRGEQY
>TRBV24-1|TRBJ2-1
ATSDPGSGSLSSYTEQF
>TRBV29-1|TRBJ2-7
SVASGEYEQY
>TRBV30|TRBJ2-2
AWSRDRGNTGELF
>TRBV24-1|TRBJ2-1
ATSDFDEQF
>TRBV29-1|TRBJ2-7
SASDRDYEQY
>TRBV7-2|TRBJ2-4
ASSLVVLKGIQY
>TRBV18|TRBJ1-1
ASSSSGGNTEAF
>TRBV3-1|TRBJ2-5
ASSLRGSRGETQY
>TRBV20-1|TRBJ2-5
SASLAGSQETQY
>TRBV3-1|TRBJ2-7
ASSQPTYSTLTYEQY
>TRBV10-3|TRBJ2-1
AITAGYEQF
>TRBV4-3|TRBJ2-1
ASSQEKSDIGYNEQF
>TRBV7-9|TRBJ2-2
ASSLGPPGAPNTGELF
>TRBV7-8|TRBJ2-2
ASSKDRETGELF
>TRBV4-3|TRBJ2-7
ASSQDRPPVGEQY
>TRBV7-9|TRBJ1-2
ASSRGQLNYGYT